This T cell receptor beta chain was obtained from a study of identifying expanded T cells in peripheral blood. Study results and caveats: Across healthy donors, higher total template counts meant significantly greater roughly two-week count variance. Differentially abundant clones: 1 to 1.5 between replicates, 16.4 at approximately 13 days, approximately 19 at four.

Profiled with immunoSEQ multiplex PCR; TCRdb holds only in-frame clones, not every one. This table holds about 100,000 clones, around 88% found once. The V gene lost 1 base and the J gene lost 1 base, with 13 bases spanning the gap. The CDR3 spans 16 residues. CDR1 and CDR2 (germline): MNHNY, SVGAGI (reference sequence). Collection occurred without any documented infections or immune events in donors. Concerning this clone: Its antigen is not identified.

The V gene is TRBV6-6, the J gene TRBJ1-2; D might be TRBD1 (6 bases). Sequences were obtained from blood. This sequence originates from a person between 18 and 70 years old in good health. The CDR3 region is CASSYFTGQINYGYTF. The CDR3 DNA reads as TGTGCCAGCAGTTACTTCACTGGACAGATTAACTATGGCTACACCTTC.